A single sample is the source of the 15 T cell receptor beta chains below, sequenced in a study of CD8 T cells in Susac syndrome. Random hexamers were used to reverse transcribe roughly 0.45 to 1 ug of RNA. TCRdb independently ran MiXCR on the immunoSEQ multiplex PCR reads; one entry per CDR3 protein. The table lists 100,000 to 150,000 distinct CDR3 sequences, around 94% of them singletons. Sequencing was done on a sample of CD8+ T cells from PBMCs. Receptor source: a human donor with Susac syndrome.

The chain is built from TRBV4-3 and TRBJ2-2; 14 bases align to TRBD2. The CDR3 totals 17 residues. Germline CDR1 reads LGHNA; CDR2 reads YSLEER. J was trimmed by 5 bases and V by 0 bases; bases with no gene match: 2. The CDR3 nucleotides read TGCGCCAGCAGCCAAGAGACTAGCGGGAGGGGAACCGGGGAGCTGTTTTTT. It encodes CASSQETSGRGTGELFF.

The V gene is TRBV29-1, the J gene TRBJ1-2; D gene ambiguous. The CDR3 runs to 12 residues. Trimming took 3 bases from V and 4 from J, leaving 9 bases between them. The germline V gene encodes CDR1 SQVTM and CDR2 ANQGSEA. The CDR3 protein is CSVDGQIYGYTF. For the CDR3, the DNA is TGCAGCGTTGACGGGCAGATCTATGGCTACACCTTC.

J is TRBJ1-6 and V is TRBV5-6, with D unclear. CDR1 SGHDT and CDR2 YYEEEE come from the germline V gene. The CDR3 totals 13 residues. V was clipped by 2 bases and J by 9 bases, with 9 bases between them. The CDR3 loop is CASSFSNGSPLHF. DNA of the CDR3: TGTGCCAGCAGCTTTAGCAATGGTTCACCCCTCCACTTT.

Written as DNA, the CDR3 is TGTGCCAGCAGCGTAGTTTCCGGAGGGGACATTCAGTACTTC. Its protein is CASSVVSGGDIQYF. The chain combines TRBV9 with TRBJ2-4; possible D gene TRBD2, 6 bases. The ends were cut back, 0 bases at V and 8 bases at J, with 12 bases in the middle. The length of the CDR3 is 14 residues. In germline, CDR1 is SGDLS, CDR2 YYNGEE.

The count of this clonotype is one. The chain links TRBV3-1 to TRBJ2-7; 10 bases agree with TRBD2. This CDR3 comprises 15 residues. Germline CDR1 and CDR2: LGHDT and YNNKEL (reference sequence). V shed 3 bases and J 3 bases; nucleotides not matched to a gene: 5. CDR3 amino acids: CASSHPGTSVYEQYF. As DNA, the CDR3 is TGTGCCAGCAGCCATCCTGGGACTAGCGTCTACGAGCAGTACTTC.

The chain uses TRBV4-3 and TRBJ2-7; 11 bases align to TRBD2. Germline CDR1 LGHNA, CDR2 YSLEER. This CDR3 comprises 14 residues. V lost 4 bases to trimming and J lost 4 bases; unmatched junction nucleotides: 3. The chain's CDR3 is CASSLTSGIYEQYF. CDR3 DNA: TGCGCCAGCAGCCTGACTAGCGGGATTTACGAGCAGTACTTC.

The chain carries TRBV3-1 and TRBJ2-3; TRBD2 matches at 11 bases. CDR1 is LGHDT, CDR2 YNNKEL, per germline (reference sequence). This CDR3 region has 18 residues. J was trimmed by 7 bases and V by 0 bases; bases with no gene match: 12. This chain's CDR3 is CASSQDLASGGPVYTQYF. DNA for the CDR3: TGTGCCAGCAGCCAAGATCTGGCTAGCGGGGGGCCGGTCTATACGCAGTATTTT.

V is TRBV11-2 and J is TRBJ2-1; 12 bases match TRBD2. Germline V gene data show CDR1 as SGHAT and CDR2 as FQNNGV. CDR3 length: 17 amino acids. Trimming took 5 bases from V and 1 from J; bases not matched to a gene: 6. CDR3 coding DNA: TGTGCCAGCAGCGGGTGGACTAGCGGGACGTCCTACAATGAGCAGTTCTTC. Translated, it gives CASSGWTSGTSYNEQFF.

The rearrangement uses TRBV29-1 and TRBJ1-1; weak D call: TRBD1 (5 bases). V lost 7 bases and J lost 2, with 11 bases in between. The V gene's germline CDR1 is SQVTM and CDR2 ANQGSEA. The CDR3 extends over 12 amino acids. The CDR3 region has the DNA TGCAGCGCCCCCGGGGCCAACACTGAAGCTTTCTTT. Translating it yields CSAPGANTEAFF.

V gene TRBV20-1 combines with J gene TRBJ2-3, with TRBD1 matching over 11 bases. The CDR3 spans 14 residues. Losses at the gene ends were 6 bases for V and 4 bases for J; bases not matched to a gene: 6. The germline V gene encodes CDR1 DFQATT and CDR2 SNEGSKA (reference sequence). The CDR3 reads CSARSGQGADTQYF. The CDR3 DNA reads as TGCAGTGCGCGCTCGGGACAGGGGGCAGATACGCAGTATTTT.

In DNA form, the CDR3 reads TGTGCCAGCAGCTTACTAGACAGTGAGCAGTTCTTC. Encoded protein: CASSLLDSEQFF. The chain uses TRBV7-9 and TRBJ2-1, with D possibly TRBD1 on 5 matching bases. Germline CDR1 reads SEHNR; CDR2 reads FQNEAQ (reference sequence). Trimming left V 2 bases short and J 9 bases short, with 8 bases between. The CDR3 extends over 12 amino acids.

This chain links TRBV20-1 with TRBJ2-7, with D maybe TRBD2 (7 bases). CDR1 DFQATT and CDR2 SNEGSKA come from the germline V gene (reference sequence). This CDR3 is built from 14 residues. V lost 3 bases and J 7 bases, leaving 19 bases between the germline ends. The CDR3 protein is CSARPQGRGWEQYF. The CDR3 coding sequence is TGCAGTGCTAGGCCCCAGGGGAGGGGTTGGGAGCAGTACTTC.

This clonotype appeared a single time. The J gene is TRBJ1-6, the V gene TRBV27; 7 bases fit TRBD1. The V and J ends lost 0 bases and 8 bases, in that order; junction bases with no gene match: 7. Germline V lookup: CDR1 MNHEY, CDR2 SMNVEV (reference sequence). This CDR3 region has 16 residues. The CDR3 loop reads CASSLSGETGDSPLHF. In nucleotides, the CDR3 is TGTGCCAGCAGTTTATCGGGAGAAACAGGGGATTCACCCCTCCACTTT.

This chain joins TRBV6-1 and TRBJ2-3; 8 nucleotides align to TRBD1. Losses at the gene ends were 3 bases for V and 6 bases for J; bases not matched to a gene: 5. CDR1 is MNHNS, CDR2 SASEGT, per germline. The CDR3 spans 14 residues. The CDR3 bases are TGTGCCAGCAGTGACGGACAGGGTCGGGATACGCAGTATTTT. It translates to CASSDGQGRDTQYF.

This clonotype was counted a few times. CDR3: CAWSVVFGETQYF. CDR3 nucleotide sequence: TGTGCCTGGAGTGTAGTGTTTGGAGAGACCCAGTACTTC. This chain joins TRBV30 and TRBJ2-5; no firm D call. V was trimmed by 0 bases and J by 4 bases, leaving 9 bases between them. CDR3 length: 13 amino acids. Germline assignment: CDR1 GTSNPN and CDR2 SVGIG (reference sequence).